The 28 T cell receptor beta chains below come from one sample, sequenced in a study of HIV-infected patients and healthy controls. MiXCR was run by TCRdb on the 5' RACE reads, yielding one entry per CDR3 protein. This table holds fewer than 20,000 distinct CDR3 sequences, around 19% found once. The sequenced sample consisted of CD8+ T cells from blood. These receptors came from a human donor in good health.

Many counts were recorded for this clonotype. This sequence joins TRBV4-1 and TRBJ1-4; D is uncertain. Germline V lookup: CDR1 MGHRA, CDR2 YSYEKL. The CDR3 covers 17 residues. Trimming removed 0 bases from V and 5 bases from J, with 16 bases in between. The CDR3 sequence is CASSQEWKWVTNEKLFF. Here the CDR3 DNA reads TGCGCCAGCAGCCAAGAATGGAAGTGGGTTACAAATGAAAAACTGTTTTTT.

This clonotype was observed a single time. In nucleotides, the CDR3 is TGTGCCAGCAGGGAGGACAGGGGGAACACCGGGGAGCTGTTTTTT. Translating gives CASREDRGNTGELFF. The chain couples TRBV2 to TRBJ2-2; TRBD1 aligns across 9 bases. V dropped 6 bases and J dropped 1; count of bases not matched to a gene: 3. Germline V gene lookup returns CDR1 SNHLY and CDR2 FYNNEI. This CDR3 is 15 amino acids long. The complete variable domain, with remaining parts taken from reference TRBV2 and TRBJ2-2, reads EPEVTQTPSHQVTQMGQEVILRCVPISNHLYFYWYRQILGQKVEFLVSFYNNEISEKSEIFDDQFSVERPDGSNFTLKIRSTKLEDSAMYFCASREDRGNTGELFFGEGSRLTVL.

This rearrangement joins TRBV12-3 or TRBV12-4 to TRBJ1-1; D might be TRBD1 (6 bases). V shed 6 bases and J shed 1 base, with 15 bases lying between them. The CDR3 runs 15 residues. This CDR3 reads CASRERGGANTEAFF. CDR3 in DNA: TGTGCCAGCAGGGAAAGGGGGGGGGCGAACACTGAAGCTTTCTTT.

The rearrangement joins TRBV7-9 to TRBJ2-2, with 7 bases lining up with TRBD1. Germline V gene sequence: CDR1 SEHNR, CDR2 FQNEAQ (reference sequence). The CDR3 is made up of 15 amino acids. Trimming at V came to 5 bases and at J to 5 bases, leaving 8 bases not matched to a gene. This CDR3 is CASSPDRIGTGELFF. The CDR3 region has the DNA TGTGCCAGCAGCCCGGACAGGATCGGGACCGGGGAGCTGTTTTTT.

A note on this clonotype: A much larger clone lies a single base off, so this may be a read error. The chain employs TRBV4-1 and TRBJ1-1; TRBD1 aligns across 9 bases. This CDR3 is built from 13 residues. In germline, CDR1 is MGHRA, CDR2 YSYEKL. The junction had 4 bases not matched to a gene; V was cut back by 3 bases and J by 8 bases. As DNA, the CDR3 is TGCGCCAGCAGCCACAGGGGGACAGGGGAAGCTTTCTTT. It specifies CASSHRGTGEAFF.

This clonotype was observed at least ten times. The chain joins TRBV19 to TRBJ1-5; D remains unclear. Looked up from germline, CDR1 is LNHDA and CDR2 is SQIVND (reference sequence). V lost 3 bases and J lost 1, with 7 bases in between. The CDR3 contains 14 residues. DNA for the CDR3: TGTGCCAGTAGTATGGGTGCGAGCAATCAGCCCCAGCATTTT. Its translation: CASSMGASNQPQHF.

The CDR3 DNA reads as TGCAGCGTTGCCGACAGGGGAGTCTACGAGCAGTACTTC. Protein sequence: CSVADRGVYEQYF. The V call is TRBV29-1, the J call TRBJ2-7, with TRBD1 matching over 8 bases. This CDR3 comprises 13 residues. The V and J ends lost 4 bases and 3 bases, in that order; junction bases with no gene match: 5. CDR1 is SQVTM, CDR2 ANQGSEA, per germline.

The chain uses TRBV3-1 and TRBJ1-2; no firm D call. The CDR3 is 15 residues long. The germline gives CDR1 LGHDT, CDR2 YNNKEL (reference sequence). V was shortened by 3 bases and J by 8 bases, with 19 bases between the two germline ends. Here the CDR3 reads CASSHPLTGITGYTF. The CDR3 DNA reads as TGTGCCAGCAGCCATCCTCTAACCGGTATCACCGGCTACACCTTC.

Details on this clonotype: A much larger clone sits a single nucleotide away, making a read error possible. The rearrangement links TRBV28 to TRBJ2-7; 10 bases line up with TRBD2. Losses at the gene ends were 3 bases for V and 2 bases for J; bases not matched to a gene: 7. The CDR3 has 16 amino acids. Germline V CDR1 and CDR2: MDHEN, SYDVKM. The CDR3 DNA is TGTGCCAGCAGTTTTCCGGGGACTAGCGCTACCTACGAGCAGTACTTC. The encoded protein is CASSFPGTSATYEQYF.

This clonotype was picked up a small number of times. This CDR3 reads CAWSRQGLMNTEAFF. In DNA form, the CDR3 reads TGTGCCTGGAGCCGGCAGGGGCTCATGAACACTGAAGCTTTCTTT. The gene calls are TRBV30 and TRBJ1-1; maybe TRBD1 (6 bases). The CDR3 extends over 15 amino acids. V dropped 3 bases and J dropped 0 bases, with 14 bases sitting between them. Looked up from germline, CDR1 is GTSNPN and CDR2 is SVGIG (reference sequence).

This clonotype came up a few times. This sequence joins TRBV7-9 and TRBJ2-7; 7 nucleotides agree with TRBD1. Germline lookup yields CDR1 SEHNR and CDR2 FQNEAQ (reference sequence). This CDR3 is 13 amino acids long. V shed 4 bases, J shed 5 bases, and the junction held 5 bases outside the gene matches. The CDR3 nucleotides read TGTGCCAGCAGCTCGGACAGGAGCCACGAGCAGTACTTC. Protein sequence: CASSSDRSHEQYF.

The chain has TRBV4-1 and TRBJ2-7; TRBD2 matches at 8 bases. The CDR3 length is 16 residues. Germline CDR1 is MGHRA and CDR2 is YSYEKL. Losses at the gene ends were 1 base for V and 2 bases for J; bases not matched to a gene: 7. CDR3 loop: CASSQVQGGRTYEQYF. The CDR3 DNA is TGCGCCAGCAGCCAAGTACAGGGCGGGAGGACCTACGAGCAGTACTTC.

CDR3 DNA: TGTGCCAGCAGCCCCCGGGGCAATCAGCCCCAGCATTTT. Amino acids: CASSPRGNQPQHF. The gene calls are TRBV7-2 and TRBJ1-5; the D is unclear. This CDR3 region has 13 residues. The V gene lost 5 bases and the J gene lost 2 bases, with 7 bases spanning the gap. Germline V lookup: CDR1 SGHTA, CDR2 FQGNSA.

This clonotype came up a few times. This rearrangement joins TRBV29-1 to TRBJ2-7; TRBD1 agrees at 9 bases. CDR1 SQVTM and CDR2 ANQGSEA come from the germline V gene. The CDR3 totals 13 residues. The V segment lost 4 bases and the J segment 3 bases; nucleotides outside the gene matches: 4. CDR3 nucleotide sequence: TGCAGCGTTGTGGGGGGACAGGGCTACGAGCAGTACTTC. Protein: CSVVGGQGYEQYF.

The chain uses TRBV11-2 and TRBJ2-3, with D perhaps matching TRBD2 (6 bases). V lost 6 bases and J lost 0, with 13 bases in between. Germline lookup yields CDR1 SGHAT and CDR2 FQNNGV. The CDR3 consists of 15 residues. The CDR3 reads CASSYSGSSTDTQYF. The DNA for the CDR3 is TGTGCCAGCAGTTATAGCGGCTCTAGCACAGATACGCAGTATTTT. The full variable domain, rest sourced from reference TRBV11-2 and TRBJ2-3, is EAGVAQSPRYKIIEKRQSVAFWCNPISGHATLYWYQQILGQGPKLLIQFQNNGVVDDSQLPKDRFSAERLKGVDSTLKIQPAKLEDSAVYLCASSYSGSSTDTQYFGPGTRLTVL.

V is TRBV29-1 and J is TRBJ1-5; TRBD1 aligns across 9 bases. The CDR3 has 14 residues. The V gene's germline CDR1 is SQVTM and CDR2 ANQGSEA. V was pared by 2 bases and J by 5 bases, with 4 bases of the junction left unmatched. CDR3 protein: CSVERGQGYQPQHF. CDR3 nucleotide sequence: TGCAGCGTTGAACGAGGACAGGGGTATCAGCCCCAGCATTTT.

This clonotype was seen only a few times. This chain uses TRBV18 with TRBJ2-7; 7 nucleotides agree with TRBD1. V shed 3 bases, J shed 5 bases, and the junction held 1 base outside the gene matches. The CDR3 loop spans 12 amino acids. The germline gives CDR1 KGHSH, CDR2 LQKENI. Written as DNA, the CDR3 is TGTGCCAGCTCACCCGACAGGGACGAGCAGTACTTC. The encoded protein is CASSPDRDEQYF.

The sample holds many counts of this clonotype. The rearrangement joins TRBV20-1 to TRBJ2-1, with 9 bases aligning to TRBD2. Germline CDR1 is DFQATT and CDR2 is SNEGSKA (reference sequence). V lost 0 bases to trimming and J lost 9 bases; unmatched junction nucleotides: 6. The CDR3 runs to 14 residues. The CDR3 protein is CSARDWLAGSEQFF. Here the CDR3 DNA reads TGCAGTGCTAGAGATTGGCTAGCGGGAAGTGAGCAGTTCTTC.

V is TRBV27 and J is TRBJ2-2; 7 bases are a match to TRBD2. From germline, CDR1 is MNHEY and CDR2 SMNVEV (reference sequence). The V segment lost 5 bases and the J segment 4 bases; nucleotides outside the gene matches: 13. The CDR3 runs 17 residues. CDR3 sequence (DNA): TGTGCCAGCAGTCCCGGACTAGAATCTCGGGCCACCGGGGAGCTGTTTTTT. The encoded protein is CASSPGLESRATGELFF.

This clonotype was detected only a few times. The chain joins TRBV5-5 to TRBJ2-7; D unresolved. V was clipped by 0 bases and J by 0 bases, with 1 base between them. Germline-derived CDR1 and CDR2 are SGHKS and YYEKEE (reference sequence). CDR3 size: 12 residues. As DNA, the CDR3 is TGTGCCAGCAGCTTGGCCTCCTACGAGCAGTACTTC. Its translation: CASSLASYEQYF.

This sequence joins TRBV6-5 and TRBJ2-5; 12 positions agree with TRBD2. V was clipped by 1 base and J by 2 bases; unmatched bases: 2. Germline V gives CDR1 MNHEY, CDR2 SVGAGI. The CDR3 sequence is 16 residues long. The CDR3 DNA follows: TGTGCCAGCAGTTACTTTCTAGCGGGAGGGCAAGAGACCCAGTACTTC. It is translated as CASSYFLAGGQETQYF.

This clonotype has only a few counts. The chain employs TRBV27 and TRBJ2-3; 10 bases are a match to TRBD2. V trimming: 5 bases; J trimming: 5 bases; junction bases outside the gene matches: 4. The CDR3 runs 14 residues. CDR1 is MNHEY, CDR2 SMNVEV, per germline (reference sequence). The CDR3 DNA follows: TGTGCCAGCAGTACACTAGCGGGGCTAGATACGCAGTATTTT. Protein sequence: CASSTLAGLDTQYF.

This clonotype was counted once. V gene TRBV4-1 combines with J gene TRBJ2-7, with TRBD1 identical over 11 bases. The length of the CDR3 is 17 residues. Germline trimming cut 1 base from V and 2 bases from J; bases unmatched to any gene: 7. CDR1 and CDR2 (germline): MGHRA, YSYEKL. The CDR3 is CASSQGYRDRGTYEQYF. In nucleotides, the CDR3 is TGCGCCAGCAGCCAAGGATACCGGGACAGGGGGACCTACGAGCAGTACTTC.

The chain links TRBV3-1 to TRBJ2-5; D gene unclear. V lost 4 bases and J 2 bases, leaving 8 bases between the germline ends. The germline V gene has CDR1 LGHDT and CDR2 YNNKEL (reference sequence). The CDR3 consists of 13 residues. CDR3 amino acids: CASSRENQETQYF. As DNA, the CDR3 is TGTGCCAGCAGCCGGGAAAATCAAGAGACCCAGTACTTC.

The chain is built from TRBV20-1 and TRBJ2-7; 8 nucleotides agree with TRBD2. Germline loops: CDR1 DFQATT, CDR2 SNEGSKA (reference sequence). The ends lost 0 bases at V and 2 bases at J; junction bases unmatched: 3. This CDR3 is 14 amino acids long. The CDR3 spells CSARDLAGTYEQYF. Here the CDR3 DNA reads TGCAGTGCTAGAGATCTAGCGGGCACCTACGAGCAGTACTTC.

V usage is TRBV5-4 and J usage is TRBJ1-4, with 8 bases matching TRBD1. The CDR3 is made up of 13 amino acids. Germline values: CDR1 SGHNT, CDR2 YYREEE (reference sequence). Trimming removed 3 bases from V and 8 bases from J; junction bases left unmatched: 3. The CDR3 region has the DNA TGTGCCAGCAGCTGGGACAGGAAGGAAAAACTGTTTTTT. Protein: CASSWDRKEKLFF.

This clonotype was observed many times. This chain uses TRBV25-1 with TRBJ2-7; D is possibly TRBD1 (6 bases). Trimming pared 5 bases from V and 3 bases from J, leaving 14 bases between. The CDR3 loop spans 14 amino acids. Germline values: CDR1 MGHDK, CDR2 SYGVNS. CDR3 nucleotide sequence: TGTGCCAGCAGTCAGCCGGGACACCGCTACGAGCAGTACTTC. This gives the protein CASSQPGHRYEQYF.

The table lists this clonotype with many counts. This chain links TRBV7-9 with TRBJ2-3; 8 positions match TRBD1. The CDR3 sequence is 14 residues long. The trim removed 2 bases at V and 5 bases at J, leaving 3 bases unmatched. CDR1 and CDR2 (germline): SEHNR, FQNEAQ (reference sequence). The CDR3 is CASSLSQGGDTQYF. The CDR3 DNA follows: TGTGCCAGCAGCTTATCACAGGGGGGAGATACGCAGTATTTT.